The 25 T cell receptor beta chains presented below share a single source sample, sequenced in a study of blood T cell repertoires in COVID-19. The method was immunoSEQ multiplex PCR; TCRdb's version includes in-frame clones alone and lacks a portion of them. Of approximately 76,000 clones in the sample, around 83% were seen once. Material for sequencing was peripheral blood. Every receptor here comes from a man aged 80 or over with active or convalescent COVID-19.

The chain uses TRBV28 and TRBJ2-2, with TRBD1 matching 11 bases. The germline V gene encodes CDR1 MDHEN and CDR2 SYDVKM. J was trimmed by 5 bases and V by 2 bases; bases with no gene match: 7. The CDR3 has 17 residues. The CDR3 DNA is TGTGCCAGCAGTTTAACATTGGGGACAGGGGGGACCGGGGAGCTGTTTTTT. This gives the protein CASSLTLGTGGTGELFF.

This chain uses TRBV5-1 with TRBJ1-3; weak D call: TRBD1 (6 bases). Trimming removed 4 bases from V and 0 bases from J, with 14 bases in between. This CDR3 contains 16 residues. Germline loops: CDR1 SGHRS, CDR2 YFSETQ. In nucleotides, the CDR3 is TGCGCCAGCAGCCCTGGCGGACAGAGCTCTGGAAACACCATATATTTT. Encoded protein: CASSPGGQSSGNTIYF.

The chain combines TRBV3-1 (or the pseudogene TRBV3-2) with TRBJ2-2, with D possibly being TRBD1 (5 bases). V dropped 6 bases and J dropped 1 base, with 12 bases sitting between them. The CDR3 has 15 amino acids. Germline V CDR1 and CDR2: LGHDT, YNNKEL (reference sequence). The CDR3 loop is CASSDDRKNTGELFF. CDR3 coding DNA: TGTGCCAGCAGTGATGACAGAAAGAACACCGGGGAGCTGTTTTTT.

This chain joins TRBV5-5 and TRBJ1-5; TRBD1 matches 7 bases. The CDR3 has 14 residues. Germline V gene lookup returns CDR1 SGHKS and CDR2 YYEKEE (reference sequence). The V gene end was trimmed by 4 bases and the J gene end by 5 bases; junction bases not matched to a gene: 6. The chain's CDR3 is CASSTGTDYQPQHF. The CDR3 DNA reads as TGTGCCAGCAGCACCGGGACAGATTATCAGCCCCAGCATTTT.

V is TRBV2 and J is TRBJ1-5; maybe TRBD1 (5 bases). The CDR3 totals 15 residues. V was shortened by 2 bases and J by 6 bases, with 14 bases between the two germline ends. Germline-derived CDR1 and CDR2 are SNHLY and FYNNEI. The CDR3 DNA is TGTGCCAGCAGTGAAAACGGGCAGGGCGTTCAGCCCCAGCATTTT. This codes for CASSENGQGVQPQHF.

The CDR3 sequence: CASSSLLGRAYEQYF. In nucleotides, the CDR3 is TGTGCCAGCAGTTCCCTCCTGGGCAGGGCCTACGAGCAGTACTTC. V usage is TRBV27 and J usage is TRBJ2-7, with a possible D match to TRBD1 (5 bases). Germline V gene sequence: CDR1 MNHEY, CDR2 SMNVEV (reference sequence). The CDR3 contains 15 residues. Trimming pared 4 bases from V and 2 bases from J, leaving 15 bases between.

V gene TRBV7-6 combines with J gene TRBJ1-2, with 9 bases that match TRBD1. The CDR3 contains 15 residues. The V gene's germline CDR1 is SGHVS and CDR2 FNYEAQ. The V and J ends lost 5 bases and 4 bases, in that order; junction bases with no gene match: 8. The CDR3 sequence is CASSPRQGGTYGYTF. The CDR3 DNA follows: TGTGCCAGCAGCCCCAGACAGGGGGGGACCTATGGCTACACCTTC.

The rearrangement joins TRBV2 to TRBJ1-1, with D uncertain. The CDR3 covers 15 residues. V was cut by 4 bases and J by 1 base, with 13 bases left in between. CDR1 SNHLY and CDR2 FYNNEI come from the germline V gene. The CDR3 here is CASSGQSIANTEAFF. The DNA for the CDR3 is TGTGCCAGCAGTGGGCAGTCAATAGCGAACACTGAAGCTTTCTTT. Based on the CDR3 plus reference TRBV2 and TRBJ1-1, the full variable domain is EPEVTQTPSHQVTQMGQEVILRCVPISNHLYFYWYRQILGQKVEFLVSFYNNEISEKSEIFDDQFSVERPDGSNFTLKIRSTKLEDSAMYFCASSGQSIANTEAFFGQGTRLTVV.

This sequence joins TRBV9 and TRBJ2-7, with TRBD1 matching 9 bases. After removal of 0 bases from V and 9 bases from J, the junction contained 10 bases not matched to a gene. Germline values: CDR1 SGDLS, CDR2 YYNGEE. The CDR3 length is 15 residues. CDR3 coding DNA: TGTGCCAGCAGCGTAGCCGGGACAGGGAAAGAGAGGCAGTACTTC. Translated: CASSVAGTGKERQYF.

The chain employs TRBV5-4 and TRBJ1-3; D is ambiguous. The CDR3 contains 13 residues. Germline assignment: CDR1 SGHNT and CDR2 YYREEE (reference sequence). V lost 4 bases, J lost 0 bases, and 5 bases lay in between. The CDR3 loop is CASSPYSGNTIYF. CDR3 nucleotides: TGTGCCAGCAGCCCGTACTCTGGAAACACCATATATTTT.

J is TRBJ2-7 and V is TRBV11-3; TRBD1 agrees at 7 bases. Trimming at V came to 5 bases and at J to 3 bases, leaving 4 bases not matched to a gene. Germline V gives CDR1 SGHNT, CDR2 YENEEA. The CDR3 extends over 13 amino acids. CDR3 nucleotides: TGTGCCAGCAGCCTGGGACAGCTCTACGAGCAGTACTTC. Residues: CASSLGQLYEQYF.

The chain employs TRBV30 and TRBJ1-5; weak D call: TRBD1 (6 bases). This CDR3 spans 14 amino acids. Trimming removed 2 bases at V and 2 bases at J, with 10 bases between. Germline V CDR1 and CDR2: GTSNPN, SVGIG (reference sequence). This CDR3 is CAWSLGGGNQPQHF. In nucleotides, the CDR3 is TGTGCCTGGAGTCTAGGGGGTGGCAATCAGCCCCAGCATTTT.

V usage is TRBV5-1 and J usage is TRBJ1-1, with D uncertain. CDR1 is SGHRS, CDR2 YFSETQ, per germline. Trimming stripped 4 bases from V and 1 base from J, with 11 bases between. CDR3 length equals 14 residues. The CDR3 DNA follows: TGCGCCAGCAGCAAGACGGGATCGAACACTGAAGCTTTCTTT. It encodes CASSKTGSNTEAFF.

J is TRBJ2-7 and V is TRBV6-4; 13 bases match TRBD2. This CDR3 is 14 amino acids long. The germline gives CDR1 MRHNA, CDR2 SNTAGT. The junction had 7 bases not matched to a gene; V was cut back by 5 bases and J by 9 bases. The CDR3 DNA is TGTGCCAGCAGTTGGACTAGCGGGAGTAGGGGGCAGTACTTC. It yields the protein CASSWTSGSRGQYF.

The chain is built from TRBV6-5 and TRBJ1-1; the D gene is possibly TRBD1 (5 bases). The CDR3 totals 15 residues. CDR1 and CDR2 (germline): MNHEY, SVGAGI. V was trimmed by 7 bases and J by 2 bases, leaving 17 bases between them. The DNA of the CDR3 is TGTGCCAGCACCCACCGGGGACTTAGTAACACTGAAGCTTTCTTT. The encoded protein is CASTHRGLSNTEAFF.

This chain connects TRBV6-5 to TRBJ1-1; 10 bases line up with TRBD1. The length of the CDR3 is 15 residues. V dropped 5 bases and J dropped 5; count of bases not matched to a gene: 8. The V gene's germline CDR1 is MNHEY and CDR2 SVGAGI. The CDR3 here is CASSPPRQGATEAFF. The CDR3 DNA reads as TGTGCCAGCAGTCCCCCCCGACAGGGGGCGACTGAAGCTTTCTTT.

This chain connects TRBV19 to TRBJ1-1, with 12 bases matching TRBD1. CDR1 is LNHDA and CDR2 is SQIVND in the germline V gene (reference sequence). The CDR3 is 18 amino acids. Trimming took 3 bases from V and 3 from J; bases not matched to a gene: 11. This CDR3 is CASSIRPPGQGAHTEAFF. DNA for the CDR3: TGTGCCAGTAGTATTCGACCCCCGGGACAGGGGGCGCACACTGAAGCTTTCTTT.

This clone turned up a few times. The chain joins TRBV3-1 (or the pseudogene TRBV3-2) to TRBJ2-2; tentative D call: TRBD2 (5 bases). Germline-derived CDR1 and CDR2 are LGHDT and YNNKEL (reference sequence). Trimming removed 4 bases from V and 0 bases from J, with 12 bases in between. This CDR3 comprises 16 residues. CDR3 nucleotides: TGTGCCAGCAGCCCCATGGGAGCGTCGAACACCGGGGAGCTGTTTTTT. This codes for CASSPMGASNTGELFF.

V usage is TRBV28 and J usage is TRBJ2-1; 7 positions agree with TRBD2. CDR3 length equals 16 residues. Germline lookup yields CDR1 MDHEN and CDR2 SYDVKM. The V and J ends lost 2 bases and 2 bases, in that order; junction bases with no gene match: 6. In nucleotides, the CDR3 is TGTGCCAGCAGTTTAACCTCAGCGGGAACCTACAATGAGCAGTTCTTC. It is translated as CASSLTSAGTYNEQFF.

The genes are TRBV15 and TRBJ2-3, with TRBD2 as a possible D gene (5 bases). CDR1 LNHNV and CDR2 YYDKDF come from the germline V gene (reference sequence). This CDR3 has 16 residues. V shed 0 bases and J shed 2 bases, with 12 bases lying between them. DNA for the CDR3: TGTGCCACCAGCAGAGATTTCGGGGTTCCCACAGATACGCAGTATTTT. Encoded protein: CATSRDFGVPTDTQYF.

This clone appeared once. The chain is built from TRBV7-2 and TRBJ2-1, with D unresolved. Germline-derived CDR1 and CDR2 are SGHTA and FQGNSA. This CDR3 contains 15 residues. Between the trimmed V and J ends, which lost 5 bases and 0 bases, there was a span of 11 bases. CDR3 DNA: TGTGCCAGCAGCATGACAACAAACTCCTACAATGAGCAGTTCTTC. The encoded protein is CASSMTTNSYNEQFF.

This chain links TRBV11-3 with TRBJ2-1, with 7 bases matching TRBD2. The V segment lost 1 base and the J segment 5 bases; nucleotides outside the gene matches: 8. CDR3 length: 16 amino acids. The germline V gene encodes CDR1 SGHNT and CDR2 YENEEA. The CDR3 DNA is TGTGCCAGCAGCTTAGGGCGGGAGCTAGCTAACAATGAGCAGTTCTTC. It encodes CASSLGRELANNEQFF.

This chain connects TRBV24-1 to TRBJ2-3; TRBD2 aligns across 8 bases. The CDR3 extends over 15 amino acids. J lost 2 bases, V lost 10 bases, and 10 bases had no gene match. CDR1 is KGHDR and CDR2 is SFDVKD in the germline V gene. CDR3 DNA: TGTGCCACTGGGGGAGCGGGAGCAACCACAGATACGCAGTATTTT. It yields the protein CATGGAGATTDTQYF.

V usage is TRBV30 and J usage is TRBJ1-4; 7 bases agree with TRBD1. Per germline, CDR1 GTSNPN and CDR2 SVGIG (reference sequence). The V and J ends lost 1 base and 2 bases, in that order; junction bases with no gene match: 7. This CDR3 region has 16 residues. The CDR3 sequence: CAWSGGLQGTNEKLFF. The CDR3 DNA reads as TGTGCCTGGAGTGGCGGACTACAGGGGACTAATGAAAAACTGTTTTTT.

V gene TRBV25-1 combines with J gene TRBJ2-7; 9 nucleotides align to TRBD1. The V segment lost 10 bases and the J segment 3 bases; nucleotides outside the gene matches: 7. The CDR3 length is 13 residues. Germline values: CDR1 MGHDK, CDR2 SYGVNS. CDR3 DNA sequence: TGTGCCACCCGGGGACAGGGAATCTACGAGCAGTACTTC. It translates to CATRGQGIYEQYF.